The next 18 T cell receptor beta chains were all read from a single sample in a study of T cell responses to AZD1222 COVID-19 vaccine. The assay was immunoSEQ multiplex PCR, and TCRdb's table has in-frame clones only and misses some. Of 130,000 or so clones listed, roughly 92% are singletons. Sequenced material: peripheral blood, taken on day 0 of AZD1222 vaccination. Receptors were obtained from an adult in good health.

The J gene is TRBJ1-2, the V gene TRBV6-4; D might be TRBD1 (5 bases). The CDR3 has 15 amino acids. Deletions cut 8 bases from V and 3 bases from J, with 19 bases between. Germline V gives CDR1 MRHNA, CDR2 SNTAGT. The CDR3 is CASWVVGVYDYGYTF. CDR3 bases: TGTGCCAGCTGGGTGGTGGGGGTCTACGACTATGGCTACACCTTC.

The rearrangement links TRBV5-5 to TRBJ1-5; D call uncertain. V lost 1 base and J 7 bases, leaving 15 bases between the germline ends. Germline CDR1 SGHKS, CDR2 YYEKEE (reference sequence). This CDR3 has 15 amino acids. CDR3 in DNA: TGTGCCAGCAGCTTGAGATCAGTGGCGCAACAGCCCCAGCATTTT. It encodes CASSLRSVAQQPQHF.

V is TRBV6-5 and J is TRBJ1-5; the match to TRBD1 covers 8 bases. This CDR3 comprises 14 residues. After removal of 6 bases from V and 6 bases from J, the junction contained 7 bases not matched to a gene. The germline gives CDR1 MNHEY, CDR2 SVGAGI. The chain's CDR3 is CASRGQGAGQPQHF. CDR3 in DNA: TGTGCCAGCAGGGGGCAGGGGGCTGGTCAGCCCCAGCATTTT.

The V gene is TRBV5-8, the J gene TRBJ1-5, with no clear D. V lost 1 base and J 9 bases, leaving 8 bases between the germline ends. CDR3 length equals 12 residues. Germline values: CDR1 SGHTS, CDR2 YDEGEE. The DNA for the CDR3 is TGTGCCAGCAGCTTGCAGATTCGGCCCCAGCATTTT. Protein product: CASSLQIRPQHF.

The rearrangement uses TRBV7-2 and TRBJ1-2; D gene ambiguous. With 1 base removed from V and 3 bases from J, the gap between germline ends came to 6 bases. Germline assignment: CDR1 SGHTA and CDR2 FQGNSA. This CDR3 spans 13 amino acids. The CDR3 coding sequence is TGTGCCAGCAGCTTAGGCCAGGACTATGGCTACACCTTC. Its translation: CASSLGQDYGYTF.

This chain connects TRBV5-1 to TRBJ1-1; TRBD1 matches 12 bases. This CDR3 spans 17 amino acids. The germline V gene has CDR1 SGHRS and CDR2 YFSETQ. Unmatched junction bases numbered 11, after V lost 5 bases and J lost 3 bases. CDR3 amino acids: CASREGTGGFEDTEAFF. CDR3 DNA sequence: TGCGCCAGCAGGGAGGGGACAGGGGGCTTCGAGGACACTGAAGCTTTCTTT.

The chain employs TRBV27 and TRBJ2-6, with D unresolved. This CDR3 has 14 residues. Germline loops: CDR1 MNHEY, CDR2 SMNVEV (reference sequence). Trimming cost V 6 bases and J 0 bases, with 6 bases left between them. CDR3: CASSPYSGANVLTF. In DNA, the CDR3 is TGTGCCAGCAGCCCATACTCTGGGGCCAACGTCCTGACTTTC.

CDR3 amino acids: CASGSGTDTEAFF. Written as DNA, the CDR3 is TGTGCCAGCGGATCCGGGACAGACACTGAAGCTTTCTTT. This rearrangement joins TRBV6-5 to TRBJ1-1; 7 bases are shared with TRBD1. Germline V CDR1 and CDR2: MNHEY, SVGAGI. The CDR3 runs 13 residues. Unmatched junction bases numbered 6, after V lost 8 bases and J lost 3 bases.

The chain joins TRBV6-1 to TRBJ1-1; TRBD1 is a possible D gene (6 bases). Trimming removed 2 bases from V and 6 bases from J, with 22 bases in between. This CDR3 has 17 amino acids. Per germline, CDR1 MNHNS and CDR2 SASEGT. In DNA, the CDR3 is TGTGCCAGCAGTGAAATTGTAGGGGGAGACTTTCACGCTGAAGCTTTCTTT. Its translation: CASSEIVGGDFHAEAFF.

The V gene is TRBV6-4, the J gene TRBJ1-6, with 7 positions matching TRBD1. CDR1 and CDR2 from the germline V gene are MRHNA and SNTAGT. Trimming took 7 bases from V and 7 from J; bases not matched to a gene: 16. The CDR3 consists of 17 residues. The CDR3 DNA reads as TGTGCCAGCAATCTCCTCGACAGGGAAGTTTGGAATTCACCCCTCCACTTT. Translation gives CASNLLDREVWNSPLHF.

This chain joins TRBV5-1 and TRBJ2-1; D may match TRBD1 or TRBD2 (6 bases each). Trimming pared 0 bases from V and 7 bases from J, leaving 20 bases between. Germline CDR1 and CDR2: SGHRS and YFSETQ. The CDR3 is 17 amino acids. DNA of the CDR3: TGCGCCAGCAGCTTGGCCCGTAGCGGTCCCCAGGGGAATGAGCAGTTCTTC. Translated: CASSLARSGPQGNEQFF.

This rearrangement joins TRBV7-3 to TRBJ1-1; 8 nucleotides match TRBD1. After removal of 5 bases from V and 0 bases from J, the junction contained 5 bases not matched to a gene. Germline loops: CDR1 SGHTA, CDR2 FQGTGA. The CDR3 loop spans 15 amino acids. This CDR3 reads CASSLQGALNTEAFF. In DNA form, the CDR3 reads TGTGCCAGCAGCCTCCAGGGGGCCCTGAACACTGAAGCTTTCTTT.

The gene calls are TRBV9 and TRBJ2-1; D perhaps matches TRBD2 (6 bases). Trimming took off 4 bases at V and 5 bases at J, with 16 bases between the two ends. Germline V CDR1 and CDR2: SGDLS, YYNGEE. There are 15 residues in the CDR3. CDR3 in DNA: TGTGCCAGCAGCTCTCACTGGGACTTCAACAATGAGCAGTTCTTC. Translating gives CASSSHWDFNNEQFF.

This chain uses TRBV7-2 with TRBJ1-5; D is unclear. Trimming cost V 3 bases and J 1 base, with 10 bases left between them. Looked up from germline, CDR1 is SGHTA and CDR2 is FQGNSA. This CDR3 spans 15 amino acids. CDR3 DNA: TGTGCCAGCAGCTTTTACGCGTGGAGCAATCAGCCCCAGCATTTT. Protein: CASSFYAWSNQPQHF.

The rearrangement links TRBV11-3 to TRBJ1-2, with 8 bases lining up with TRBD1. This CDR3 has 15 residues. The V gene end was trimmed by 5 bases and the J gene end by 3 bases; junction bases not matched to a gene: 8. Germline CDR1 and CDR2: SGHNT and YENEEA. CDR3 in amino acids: CASSPQGALYYGYTF. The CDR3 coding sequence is TGTGCCAGCAGCCCCCAGGGGGCTCTTTACTATGGCTACACCTTC.

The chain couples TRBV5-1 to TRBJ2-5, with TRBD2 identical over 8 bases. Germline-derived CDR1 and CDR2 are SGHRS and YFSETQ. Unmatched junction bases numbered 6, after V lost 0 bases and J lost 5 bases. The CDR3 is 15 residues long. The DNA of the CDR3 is TGCGCCAGCAGCTTGGTTCGGGAGGGCCACGAGACCCAGTACTTC. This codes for CASSLVREGHETQYF.

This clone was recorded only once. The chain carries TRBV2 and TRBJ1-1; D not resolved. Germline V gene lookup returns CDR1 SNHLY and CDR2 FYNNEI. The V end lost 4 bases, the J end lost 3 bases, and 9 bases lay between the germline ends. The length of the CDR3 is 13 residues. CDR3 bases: TGTGCCAGCAGTGCCTTAGGGCACACTGAAGCTTTCTTT. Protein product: CASSALGHTEAFF.

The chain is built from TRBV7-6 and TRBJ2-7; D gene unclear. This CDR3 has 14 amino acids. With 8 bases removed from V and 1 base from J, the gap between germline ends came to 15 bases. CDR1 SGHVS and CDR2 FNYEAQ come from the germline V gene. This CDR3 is CASWPVPGSYEQYV. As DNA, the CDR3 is TGTGCCAGCTGGCCAGTTCCGGGTTCCTACGAGCAGTACGTC.